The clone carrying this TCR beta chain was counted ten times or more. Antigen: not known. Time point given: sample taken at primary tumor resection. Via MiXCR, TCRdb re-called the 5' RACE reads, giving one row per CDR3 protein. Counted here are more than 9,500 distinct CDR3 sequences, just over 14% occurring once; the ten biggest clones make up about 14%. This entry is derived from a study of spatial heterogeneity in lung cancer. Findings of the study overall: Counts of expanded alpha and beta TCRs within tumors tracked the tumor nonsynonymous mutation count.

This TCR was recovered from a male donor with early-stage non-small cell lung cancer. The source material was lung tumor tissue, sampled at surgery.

The chain's CDR3 is CASSSRDREANIQYF. In DNA, the CDR3 is TGTGCCAGCAGCTCCCGGGACAGGGAGGCAAACATTCAGTACTTC. V gene TRBV5-4 combines with J gene TRBJ2-4; 9 positions agree with TRBD1. The CDR3 covers 15 residues. Germline V gene data show CDR1 as SGHNT and CDR2 as YYREEE (reference sequence). V shed 3 bases and J 6 bases; nucleotides not matched to a gene: 7. Filled out from reference TRBV5-4 and TRBJ2-4, the complete variable domain reads ETGVTQSPTHLIKTRGQQVTLRCSSQSGHNTVSWYQQALGQGPQFIFQYYREEENGRGNFPPRFSGLQFPNYSSELNVNALELDDSALYLCASSSRDREANIQYFGAGTRLSVL.